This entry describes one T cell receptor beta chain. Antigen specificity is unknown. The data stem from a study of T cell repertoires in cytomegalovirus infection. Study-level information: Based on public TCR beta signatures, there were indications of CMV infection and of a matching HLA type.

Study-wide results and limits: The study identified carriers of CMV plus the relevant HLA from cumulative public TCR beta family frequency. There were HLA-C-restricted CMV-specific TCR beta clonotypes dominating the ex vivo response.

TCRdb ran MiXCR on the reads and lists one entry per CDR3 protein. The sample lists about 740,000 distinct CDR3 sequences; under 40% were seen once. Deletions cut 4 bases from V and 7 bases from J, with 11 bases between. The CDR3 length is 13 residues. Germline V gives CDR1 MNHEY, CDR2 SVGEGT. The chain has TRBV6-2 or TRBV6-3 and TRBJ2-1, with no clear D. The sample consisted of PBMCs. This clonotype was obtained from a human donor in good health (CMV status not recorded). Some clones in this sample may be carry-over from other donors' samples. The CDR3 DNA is TGTGCCAGCAGTTTTGGTAGCCTAAATGAGCAGTTCTTC. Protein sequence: CASSFGSLNEQFF.